The 12 T cell receptor beta chains in this list originate from one sample, sequenced in a study of CD8 T cells in ankylosing spondylitis. MiXCR, applied by TCRdb to the 5' RACE reads, yields one record per CDR3 protein. This table holds just under 350,000 distinct CDR3 sequences, under 15% found once. The sample taken for sequencing was blood, either unsorted or a sorted T cell fraction (not recorded which). The origin of the receptors is a male donor with ankylosing spondylitis or in good health (not recorded which).

This clonotype has a handful of counts. This rearrangement joins TRBV6-5 to TRBJ2-5; TRBD2 aligns across 8 bases. Looked up from germline, CDR1 is MNHEY and CDR2 is SVGAGI. The CDR3 spans 15 residues. The ends lost 0 bases at V and 7 bases at J; junction bases unmatched: 7. CDR3 bases: TGTGCCAGCAGTTACTCCGGGACTAGGGGGTCGACCCAGTACTTC. Protein product: CASSYSGTRGSTQYF.

This clonotype was detected only a few times. The chain uses TRBV20-1 and TRBJ2-5; D ambiguous. The CDR3 runs to 11 residues. The V end was cut by 7 bases, the J end by 5 bases, with 11 bases between. Germline V gene lookup returns CDR1 DFQATT and CDR2 SNEGSKA (reference sequence). CDR3 nucleotides: TGCAGTGTCCGAGCGAGGGAGACCCAGTACTTC. Its translation is CSVRARETQYF.

This clonotype has only a few counts. The chain links TRBV12-3 or TRBV12-4 to TRBJ1-2, with 11 bases fitting TRBD1. Losses at the gene ends were 4 bases for V and 3 bases for J; bases not matched to a gene: 4. The CDR3 spans 15 residues. The CDR3 DNA reads as TGTGCCAGCAGTTCCGGACAGGGGGCACACTATGGCTACACCTTC. This translates into CASSSGQGAHYGYTF.

The J gene is TRBJ2-6, the V gene TRBV5-6, with D perhaps TRBD1 or TRBD2 (6 bases each). Per germline, CDR1 SGHDT and CDR2 YYEEEE. This CDR3 region has 16 residues. Trimming left V 4 bases short and J 2 bases short, with 13 bases between. CDR3 sequence reads: CASSPLGGTGANVLTF. As DNA, the CDR3 is TGTGCCAGCAGCCCACTAGGGGGGACTGGGGCCAACGTCCTGACTTTC.

The chain is built from TRBV7-9 and TRBJ2-7; D unresolved. CDR1 is SEHNR and CDR2 is FQNEAQ in the germline V gene (reference sequence). There are 14 residues in the CDR3. V was pared by 0 bases and J by 5 bases, with 11 bases between. DNA of the CDR3: TGTGCCAGCAGCTTAGCCCTAGACCTCCACGAGCAGTACTTC. It codes for CASSLALDLHEQYF.

The chain uses TRBV25-1 and TRBJ2-2, with 10 bases identical to TRBD2. Trimming at V came to 4 bases and at J to 4 bases, leaving 15 bases not matched to a gene. The CDR3 extends over 19 amino acids. Germline V gene data show CDR1 as MGHDK and CDR2 as SYGVNS. CDR3 in DNA: TGTGCCAGCAGTGCCGGGACAGTTCTAGCGGGAGTCAGCACCGGGGAGCTGTTTTTT. This translates into CASSAGTVLAGVSTGELFF.

This clonotype has ten or more counts. The V gene is TRBV4-1, the J gene TRBJ2-4; 7 positions match TRBD1. Germline V CDR1 and CDR2: MGHRA, YSYEKL. The V and J ends lost 2 bases and 8 bases, in that order; junction bases with no gene match: 12. The CDR3 runs 16 residues. The CDR3 coding sequence is TGCGCCAGCAGCCAATCGGGACAGTGGGGACGGGACATTCAGTACTTC. Translated, it gives CASSQSGQWGRDIQYF.

This clonotype was seen a few times. The rearrangement uses TRBV6-1 and TRBJ1-2; a possible D gene is TRBD1 (5 bases). V shed 6 bases and J shed 0 bases, with 17 bases lying between them. Germline CDR1 and CDR2: MNHNS and SASEGT. This CDR3 is built from 16 residues. The CDR3 bases are TGTGCCAGCAGCACCCGACAGAAGGTTTCTAACTATGGCTACACCTTC. The encoded protein is CASSTRQKVSNYGYTF.

This chain uses TRBV11-1 with TRBJ2-3, with 8 bases matching TRBD2. The CDR3 runs 15 residues. Unmatched junction bases numbered 10, after V lost 5 bases and J lost 6 bases. Germline CDR1 and CDR2: SGHAT and FQDESV (reference sequence). CDR3 amino acids: CASSRGSGGEDTQYF. The CDR3 DNA reads as TGTGCCAGCAGCCGAGGAAGCGGGGGCGAGGATACGCAGTATTTT.

CDR3 protein: CAWSARAAAFF. DNA for the CDR3: TGTGCCTGGAGTGCGAGGGCAGCAGCTTTCTTT. The rearrangement joins TRBV30 to TRBJ1-1; no clear D. Per germline, CDR1 GTSNPN and CDR2 SVGIG (reference sequence). The CDR3 has 11 residues. Trimming cost V 1 base and J 10 bases, with 10 bases left between them.

This clonotype was picked up many times. This chain uses TRBV7-2 with TRBJ1-1; D is uncertain. Germline CDR1 and CDR2: SGHTA and FQGNSA. CDR3 length equals 14 residues. V shed 1 base and J shed 4 bases, with 10 bases lying between them. CDR3 loop: CASSLEGWGTEAFF. CDR3 sequence (DNA): TGTGCCAGCAGCTTAGAGGGATGGGGCACTGAAGCTTTCTTT. The entire variable domain, with the rest obtained from reference TRBV7-2 and TRBJ1-1, is as follows: GAGVSQSPSNKVTEKGKDVELRCDPISGHTALYWYRQSLGQGLEFLIYFQGNSAPDKSGLPSDRFSAERTGGSVSTLTIQRTQQEDSAVYLCASSLEGWGTEAFFGQGTRLTVV.

A few counts support this clonotype. The rearrangement joins TRBV12-3 or TRBV12-4 to TRBJ1-2; D remains unclear. V lost 4 bases and J 8 bases, leaving 8 bases between the germline ends. This CDR3 spans 11 amino acids. For the CDR3, the DNA is TGTGCCAGCAGTTCACCAAGGGGCTACACCTTC. Translated: CASSSPRGYTF.